One sample yielded the 29 T cell receptor beta chains listed below, sequenced in a study of blood T cell dynamics during melanoma immunotherapy. The assay was immunoSEQ multiplex PCR, and TCRdb's table has in-frame clones only and misses some. The table lists about 4,800 clones, around 87% of them singletons. The time point is: pre-treatment baseline. Sequences were derived from blood, sampled from a patient treated with checkpoint blockade. The receptors were gathered from a human donor with melanoma.

This clone has only a few counts. The gene calls are TRBV7-9 and TRBJ2-7; no definite D call. The V gene lost 5 bases and the J gene lost 2 bases, with 7 bases spanning the gap. This CDR3 has 12 amino acids. CDR1 is SEHNR, CDR2 FQNEAQ, per germline (reference sequence). This CDR3 is CASSGDPYEQYF. CDR3 nucleotide sequence: TGTGCCAGCAGCGGAGACCCCTACGAGCAGTACTTC.

The chain uses TRBV6-6 and TRBJ2-4; 10 nucleotides match TRBD1. The CDR3 length is 14 residues. Trimming took 6 bases from V and 5 from J; bases not matched to a gene: 4. Germline V gene sequence: CDR1 MNHNY, CDR2 SVGAGI (reference sequence). The CDR3 coding sequence is TGTGCCAGCAGAACCGGGACAGGGGAAAACATTCAGTACTTC. This encodes CASRTGTGENIQYF.

The V gene is TRBV18, the J gene TRBJ2-5, with D possibly being TRBD1 (5 bases). The germline gives CDR1 KGHSH, CDR2 LQKENI. The length of the CDR3 is 13 residues. With 6 bases removed from V and 1 base from J, the gap between germline ends came to 9 bases. CDR3 nucleotides: TGTGCCAGCTCGCAACAGGTCCAAGAGACCCAGTACTTC. This gives the protein CASSQQVQETQYF.

In its sample, this clone was seen a few times. The genes are TRBV11-3 and TRBJ2-1, with 9 bases identical to TRBD2. Germline-derived CDR1 and CDR2 are SGHNT and YENEEA. The junction had 8 bases not matched to a gene; V was cut back by 4 bases and J by 4 bases. The CDR3 loop spans 16 amino acids. The CDR3 region is CASSSRDSGSYNEQFF. For the CDR3, the DNA is TGTGCCAGCAGCTCCCGAGATAGCGGGAGTTACAATGAGCAGTTCTTC.

A single count supports this clone. CDR3 bases: TGTGCCAGCAGCTTATTGGGTTTTAGCGGGAGTTGGGATCTGGAGACCCAGTACTTC. It translates to CASSLLGFSGSWDLETQYF. This sequence joins TRBV11-2 and TRBJ2-5; 9 nucleotides match TRBD2. CDR3 length equals 19 residues. Looked up from germline, CDR1 is SGHAT and CDR2 is FQNNGV. The V segment lost 2 bases and the J segment 5 bases; nucleotides outside the gene matches: 18. Full variable domain (rest looked up from reference TRBV11-2 and TRBJ2-5): EAGVAQSPRYKIIEKRQSVAFWCNPISGHATLYWYQQILGQGPKLLIQFQNNGVVDDSQLPKDRFSAERLKGVDSTLKIQPAKLEDSAVYLCASSLLGFSGSWDLETQYFGPGTRLLVL.

This clone is a singleton in its sample. The V and J genes are TRBV19 and TRBJ2-7, with 7 bases that match TRBD1. V lost 5 bases to trimming and J lost 3 bases; unmatched junction nucleotides: 10. Germline V gene sequence: CDR1 LNHDA, CDR2 SQIVND (reference sequence). The CDR3 extends over 15 amino acids. The CDR3, as DNA: TGTGCCAGTAGTCTAAAGGGACAGTCCTTCTACGAGCAGTACTTC. This encodes CASSLKGQSFYEQYF.

The genes are TRBV27 and TRBJ1-2; D unclear. CDR1 and CDR2 from the germline V gene are MNHEY and SMNVEV (reference sequence). The length of the CDR3 is 13 residues. Trimming left V 3 bases short and J 2 bases short, with 7 bases between. The CDR3 spells CASSFSPNYGYTF. CDR3 bases: TGTGCCAGCAGTTTCAGCCCGAACTATGGCTACACCTTC.

V and J are TRBV5-5 and TRBJ1-2; D not resolved. This CDR3 spans 15 amino acids. The V end was cut by 3 bases, the J end by 5 bases, with 17 bases between. CDR1 is SGHKS, CDR2 YYEKEE, per germline (reference sequence). The CDR3 here is CASSSRTTTTYGYTF. For the CDR3, the DNA is TGTGCCAGCAGCTCAAGGACCACAACGACATATGGCTACACCTTC. Using reference TRBV5-5 and TRBJ1-2 for the parts outside the CDR3, the full variable domain is DAGVTQSPTHLIKTRGQQVTLRCSPISGHKSVSWYQQVLGQGPQFIFQYYEKEERGRGNFPDRFSARQFPNYSSELNVNALLLGDSALYLCASSSRTTTTYGYTFGSGTRLTVV.

The chain employs TRBV5-4 and TRBJ2-1, with TRBD1 identical over 11 bases. Germline V gene lookup returns CDR1 SGHNT and CDR2 YYREEE (reference sequence). This CDR3 contains 17 residues. Unmatched junction bases numbered 4, after V lost 0 bases and J lost 2 bases. The CDR3 loop is CASSLAGTGGTYNEQFF. Written as DNA, the CDR3 is TGTGCCAGCAGCTTGGCTGGGACAGGGGGAACCTACAATGAGCAGTTCTTC.

J is TRBJ1-1 and V is TRBV29-1, with 7 bases that match TRBD1. Germline lookup yields CDR1 SQVTM and CDR2 ANQGSEA. Germline trimming cut 4 bases from V and 5 bases from J; bases unmatched to any gene: 4. CDR3 length: 12 residues. In DNA, the CDR3 is TGCAGCGTTGCAGGGGGGTCGACTGAAGCTTTCTTT. It encodes CSVAGGSTEAFF. The entire variable domain, with the rest obtained from reference TRBV29-1 and TRBJ1-1, is as follows: SAVISQKPSRDICQRGTSLTIQCQVDSQVTMMFWYRQQPGQSLTLIATANQGSEATYESGFVIDKFPISRPNLTFSTLTVSNMSPEDSSIYLCSVAGGSTEAFFGQGTRLTVV.

Here the CDR3 DNA reads TGTGCCAGCAGTGACGTGCCGGCGAGCACAGATACGCAGTATTTT. Translating gives CASSDVPASTDTQYF. V and J are TRBV6-4 and TRBJ2-3; D unresolved. V was trimmed by 2 bases and J by 0 bases, leaving 9 bases between them. Germline-derived CDR1 and CDR2 are MRHNA and SNTAGT. The CDR3 has 15 residues.

V is TRBV4-1 and J is TRBJ1-1; no clear D. CDR3 length equals 18 residues. The germline gives CDR1 MGHRA, CDR2 YSYEKL. Trimming took off 0 bases at V and 5 bases at J, with 22 bases between the two ends. CDR3 nucleotide sequence: TGCGCCAGCAGCCAAGATTTCGGCGTCTGGGGAGGGAAGACTGAAGCTTTCTTT. It encodes CASSQDFGVWGGKTEAFF.

The sample holds a few counts of this clone. V gene TRBV5-6 combines with J gene TRBJ1-2; D not resolved. V was shortened by 0 bases and J by 6 bases, with 12 bases between the two germline ends. Per the germline V gene, CDR1 is SGHDT and CDR2 is YYEEEE. The CDR3 has 14 residues. The chain's CDR3 is CASSLGLADHGYTF. The DNA for the CDR3 is TGTGCCAGCAGCTTGGGGTTAGCAGACCATGGCTACACCTTC.

This clone was seen a single time. The chain joins TRBV12-2 to TRBJ1-1; the table's D call, TRBD1, has no DNA check behind it. TRBV12-2 is recorded as a pseudogene. The CDR3 is made up of 15 amino acids. Here the CDR3 reads CASRFRNRRYTEAFF. As DNA, the CDR3 is TGTGCAAGTCGCTTCCGAAACAGGAGATACACTGAAGCTTTCTTT.

The rearrangement links TRBV10-3 to TRBJ2-1, with 8 bases identical to TRBD2. Per the germline V gene, CDR1 is ENHRY and CDR2 is SYGVKD. V was clipped by 0 bases and J by 7 bases; unmatched bases: 5. The CDR3 extends over 15 amino acids. CDR3 region: CAISESREGWNEQFF. CDR3 coding DNA: TGTGCCATCAGTGAGTCTCGGGAGGGGTGGAATGAGCAGTTCTTC.

This rearrangement joins TRBV19 to TRBJ1-1; D is unresolved. Trimming shortened V by 7 bases and J by 1 base, and 10 bases separated the two germline ends. The CDR3 is 13 amino acids. Germline values: CDR1 LNHDA, CDR2 SQIVND (reference sequence). This CDR3 is CASTPTENTEAFF. In DNA form, the CDR3 reads TGTGCCAGTACCCCGACGGAGAACACTGAAGCTTTCTTT.

The chain joins TRBV10-3 to TRBJ2-2; 7 bases line up with TRBD2. Germline assignment: CDR1 ENHRY and CDR2 SYGVKD. The CDR3 totals 15 residues. The V segment lost 10 bases and the J segment 1 base; nucleotides outside the gene matches: 9. CDR3 DNA: TGTGCCACCGTATCCGGACTAGGGAACACCGGGGAGCTGTTTTTT. Its protein is CATVSGLGNTGELFF.

CDR3 sequence: CASTTSFSSYNEQFF. The CDR3 region has the DNA TGTGCCAGCACGACTAGCTTCTCCTCCTACAATGAGCAGTTCTTC. The chain carries TRBV4-2 and TRBJ2-1, with TRBD2 identical over 7 bases. V was pared by 7 bases and J by 0 bases, with 6 bases of the junction left unmatched. This CDR3 has 15 residues. The V gene's germline CDR1 is LGHNA and CDR2 YNFKEQ.

The genes are TRBV27 and TRBJ2-1, with 10 bases aligning to TRBD1. The germline V gene encodes CDR1 MNHEY and CDR2 SMNVEV (reference sequence). CDR3 size: 15 residues. J lost 2 bases, V lost 4 bases, and 2 bases had no gene match. CDR3 DNA: TGTGCCAGCAGTTCTGACAGGGGGCCCTACAATGAGCAGTTCTTC. It translates to CASSSDRGPYNEQFF.

The genes are TRBV2 and TRBJ2-7; 8 bases fit TRBD2. This CDR3 contains 16 residues. Germline CDR1 reads SNHLY; CDR2 reads FYNNEI. Losses at the gene ends were 1 base for V and 4 bases for J; bases not matched to a gene: 9. Written as DNA, the CDR3 is TGTGCCAGCAGTGAAGGGCTAGCGGGTCGGTTGTACGAGCAGTACTTC. Amino acids: CASSEGLAGRLYEQYF. Filled out from reference TRBV2 and TRBJ2-7, the complete variable domain reads EPEVTQTPSHQVTQMGQEVILRCVPISNHLYFYWYRQILGQKVEFLVSFYNNEISEKSEIFDDQFSVERPDGSNFTLKIRSTKLEDSAMYFCASSEGLAGRLYEQYFGPGTRLTVT.

The chain employs TRBV2 and TRBJ1-1; D gene uncertain. The CDR3 has 13 amino acids. The germline V and J ends were trimmed by 3 bases and 5 bases, with 10 bases remaining between them. Germline V lookup: CDR1 SNHLY, CDR2 FYNNEI. CDR3 DNA sequence: TGTGCCAGCAGTGATTCCGGGAGAACTGAAGCTTTCTTT. Its protein is CASSDSGRTEAFF.

V is TRBV11-2 and J is TRBJ1-6; a possible D gene is TRBD1 (5 bases). The germline V gene has CDR1 SGHAT and CDR2 FQNNGV. The CDR3 has 15 amino acids. Between the trimmed V and J ends, which lost 0 bases and 6 bases, there was a span of 9 bases. The CDR3 is CASSLEPGSNSPLHF. In DNA, the CDR3 is TGTGCCAGCAGCTTAGAGCCAGGGTCTAATTCACCCCTCCACTTT.

This clone was seen a handful of times. The chain employs TRBV9 and TRBJ1-4; no clear D gene. From germline, CDR1 is SGDLS and CDR2 YYNGEE. This CDR3 is 14 amino acids long. V lost 0 bases, J lost 3 bases, and 6 bases lay in between. The CDR3 DNA sequence: TGTGCCAGCAGCGTAGATGCGTCTAATGAAAAACTGTTTTTT. It translates to CASSVDASNEKLFF.

V usage is TRBV12-5 and J usage is TRBJ1-5, with D possibly TRBD1 on 5 matching bases. Germline CDR1 and CDR2: LGHNT and FRNRAP. Trimming stripped 0 bases from V and 2 bases from J, with 11 bases between. This CDR3 has 16 residues. The DNA of the CDR3 is TGTGCTAGTGGTTTGGTAGCCGGGGCCGGCAATCAGCCCCAGCATTTT. Protein: CASGLVAGAGNQPQHF.

V usage is TRBV9 and J usage is TRBJ2-5; 7 bases fit TRBD1. V was pared by 4 bases and J by 5 bases, with 8 bases of the junction left unmatched. This CDR3 is built from 14 residues. The germline CDR1 and CDR2 sequences are SGDLS and YYNGEE. The CDR3, as DNA: TGTGCCAGCAGCCCAACAGGGGTAAGGGAGACCCAGTACTTC. This codes for CASSPTGVRETQYF. The full variable domain, completed using reference TRBV9 and TRBJ2-5, is DSGVTQTPKHLITATGQRVTLRCSPRSGDLSVYWYQQSLDQGLQFLIQYYNGEERAKGNILERFSAQQFPDLHSELNLSSLELGDSALYFCASSPTGVRETQYFGPGTRLLVL.

This chain links TRBV11-2 with TRBJ2-2; D is undetermined. Germline values: CDR1 SGHAT, CDR2 FQNNGV. This CDR3 has 12 amino acids. The V gene lost 5 bases and the J gene lost 7 bases, with 8 bases spanning the gap. The CDR3 reads CASSPPSGELFF. Here the CDR3 DNA reads TGTGCCAGCAGCCCTCCTAGCGGGGAGCTGTTTTTT.

V and J are TRBV5-6 and TRBJ2-1; 11 bases fit TRBD2. The CDR3 loop spans 17 amino acids. Germline CDR1 reads SGHDT; CDR2 reads YYEEEE. Trimming cost V 4 bases and J 4 bases; bases outside gene matches: 10. CDR3 in DNA: TGTGCCAGCAGCAACACCTGGACTAGCGGGTCTTACAATGAGCAGTTCTTC. Its protein is CASSNTWTSGSYNEQFF.

The chain couples TRBV7-9 to TRBJ2-7, with 7 bases matching TRBD1. CDR1 and CDR2 from the germline V gene are SEHNR and FQNEAQ (reference sequence). The ends lost 5 bases at V and 3 bases at J; junction bases unmatched: 4. This CDR3 is built from 13 residues. CDR3 protein: CASSRGQRYEQYF. CDR3 DNA sequence: TGTGCCAGCAGCCGGGGACAGCGCTACGAGCAGTACTTC.

This clone was detected only once. The CDR3 DNA is TGTGCCAGCAGCTTAGGGACAGGTAATAGCAATCAGCCCCAGCATTTT. As protein: CASSLGTGNSNQPQHF. J is TRBJ1-5 and V is TRBV5-8, with TRBD1 matching 8 bases. V lost 2 bases and J lost 0; bases outside the gene matches: 4. This CDR3 region has 16 residues. Germline assignment: CDR1 SGHTS and CDR2 YDEGEE.